These T cell receptor beta chains were read from a single sample in a study of blood T cells in healthy people across ages. TCRdb ran MiXCR on the 5' RACE reads and lists one entry per CDR3 protein. The sample carries about 580,000 distinct CDR3 sequences, around 48% recorded once. What was sequenced was blood. The receptors were sampled from an elderly man in good health. The conserved cysteine and the conserved F or W are not part of the CDR3 here. Fields, in order: V gene, D gene, CDR3 protein. D genes are given only for firm matches.

V gene: TRBV11-2
D gene: TRBD2
CDR3 protein: ASSLDRSGRVYNEQF

V gene: TRBV7-2
D gene: TRBD2
CDR3 protein: ASSYLAGLQETQY

V gene: TRBV4-3
D gene: TRBD2
CDR3 protein: ASSLASGDPYEQY

V gene: TRBV4-1
D gene: .
CDR3 protein: ASSQGEGVNLNEKLF

V gene: TRBV7-9
D gene: .
CDR3 protein: ASKRSPSTDTQY

V gene: TRBV20-1
D gene: .
CDR3 protein: SAFENHYEQY

V gene: TRBV9
D gene: TRBD1
CDR3 protein: ASSVGTGVGYT

V gene: TRBV28
D gene: .
CDR3 protein: ASSFPEGNYGYT

V gene: TRBV4-3
D gene: .
CDR3 protein: ASSQDGSTGPQY

V gene: TRBV20-1
D gene: .
CDR3 protein: SATSGPANTDTQY

V gene: TRBV20-1
D gene: .
CDR3 protein: SATTGGLYEQY

V gene: TRBV5-4
D gene: TRBD2
CDR3 protein: ASSLAGLYEQY

V gene: TRBV20-1
D gene: .
CDR3 protein: SGDSTNYGYT

V gene: TRBV20-1
D gene: .
CDR3 protein: SAKGAAQPQH

V gene: TRBV7-3
D gene: .
CDR3 protein: ASSPPAGNSGANVLT

V gene: TRBV9
D gene: .
CDR3 protein: ASSVDGRGLDTQY

V gene: TRBV10-2
D gene: TRBD2
CDR3 protein: ASSVEREYEQF

V gene: TRBV21-1
D gene: .
CDR3 protein: ASSKGRAEQY

V gene: TRBV10-3
D gene: .
CDR3 protein: AISDRGDYGYT

V gene: TRBV29-1
D gene: TRBD2
CDR3 protein: SVEMGGTSASYEQY